This T cell receptor (beta chain) appears in the sequencing data of a study of graft-versus-host responses after intestinal transplantation. Study overall: Every transplant recipient was induced with anti-thymocyte globulin, then maintained on tacrolimus and steroids for 2 to 4 years.

Comment on this clone: Its antigen is unknown.

The CDR3 consists of 13 residues. V dropped 6 bases and J dropped 8; count of bases not matched to a gene: 5. CDR1 is ENHRY and CDR2 is SYGVKD in the germline V gene. Study results and caveats: Detection of GvH clones occurred in recipient marrow, and some had their first appearance in ileum or blood.

Here immunoSEQ multiplex PCR was the method, and the copy in TCRdb shows in-frame clones only, minus some. The data show roughly 28,000 clones, around 80% seen once. The receptor's source is a human donor who received an intestinal transplant. Sequenced material: unstimulated CD4+ T cells sorted from spleen or lymph node cells, taken before intestinal transplant. The rearrangement links TRBV10-3 to TRBJ1-4, with 8 bases lining up with TRBD1. The CDR3, as DNA: TGTGCCATCAGGGACAGGGAGGGAGAAAAACTGTTTTTT. Protein: CAIRDREGEKLFF.